This T cell receptor beta chain comes out of a study of CXCR3-negative and CXCR3-positive naive CD8 T cells. Whole-study findings and limits: Researchers reported similar TRBV-TRBJ usage in naive CXCR3-negative and CXCR3-positive cells, though memory differed. CXCR3-expressing naive cells carried TRB CDR3s more hydrophobic than those of CXCR3-negative naive cells. Comparison of naive subsets found surface CD5 to be comparable, and TCR strength was inferred on the basis of TRB CDR3 properties.

5' RACE with UMI labels generated the TRB cDNA libraries. TCRdb reprocessed the 5' RACE reads and reports one entry per CDR3 protein, with no DNA. The ten top clones account for roughly 0.59%, within a sample of 84,000 or so distinct CDR3 sequences. On this clonotype: As yet, its antigen is unknown.

Per the germline V gene, CDR1 is SGHRS and CDR2 is YFSETQ. The CDR3 is made up of 14 amino acids. The material sequenced was naive CXCR3+ CD8+ T cells from blood. Indicated subset: CD45RO-CCR7+CD27+CD95- naive CD8+ T cells expressing CXCR3 (TNR3+). The V call is TRBV5-1, the J call TRBJ2-1; TCRdb lists TRBD1, though no DNA is available to test this call. The sequence was collected from a human donor in good health. Some clones in this sample may be carry-over from other donors' samples. CDR3 residues: CASSLGQGVDEQFF.